This is a list of T cell receptor beta chains from one sample in a study of blood T cells in healthy people across ages. TCRdb re-analysed the 5' RACE reads in MiXCR, keeping a single row per CDR3 protein. The sample lists some 1.5 million distinct CDR3 sequences, 28% occurring once. Material for sequencing was blood. These receptors were obtained from a woman younger than 45 in good health. CDR3s include the opening cysteine and the closing phenylalanine or tryptophan. Fields, in order: J gene, clone size, D gene, V gene, CDR3 DNA, CDR3 protein. The D gene is left open where the match is weak. Some rows mark clone size as missing; the rest say once, few, many or name a class of expanded clone.

>TRBJ2-1|-|TRBD2|TRBV5-1
TGCGCCAGCAGAAGCGCTAGCGGGCTGAACAATGAGCAGTTCTTC
CASRSASGLNNEQFF
>TRBJ2-1|-|-|TRBV9
TGTGCCAGCAGCCCTCGGGACTTTCACTACAATGGGCAGTTCTTC
CASSPRDFHYNGQFF
>TRBJ2-3|few|-|TRBV7-3
TGTGCCAGCAGCTTAAGCCAGATCAGCACAGATACGCAGTATTTT
CASSLSQISTDTQYF
>TRBJ2-1|many|-|TRBV10-3
TGTGCCATCAGTGAGTCATCAGCAAACAATGAGCAGTTCTTC
CAISESSANNEQFF
>TRBJ2-1|-|-|TRBV20-1
TGCAGTGCTAGTCCGGGACTCATCTCTCATGAGCAGTTCTTC
CSASPGLISHEQFF
>TRBJ2-4|few|-|TRBV21-1
TGTGCCAGCAGCAAAGGGCCGGGGATAGCCAAAAACATTCAGTACTTC
CASSKGPGIAKNIQYF
>TRBJ2-7|-|-|TRBV15
TGTACCACCAGCAGAGATCCAAGGCGGGTCTACGAGCAGTACTTC
CTTSRDPRRVYEQYF
>TRBJ2-1|-|-|TRBV6-2/TRBV6-3
TGTGTCAGCGGATCGAGGGGTGCCTCCTACAATGAGCAGTTCTTC
CVSGSRGASYNEQFF
>TRBJ2-3|few|-|TRBV7-3
TGTGCCAGCAGCTCAACAGGGGGGGGAGATACGCAGTATTTT
CASSSTGGGDTQYF
>TRBJ2-4|-|-|TRBV7-2
TGTGCCAGCGGCCTCTGGGGAGAGGCCAAAAACATTCAGTACTTC
CASGLWGEAKNIQYF
>TRBJ2-3|-|-|TRBV14
TGTGCCAGCAGCTTTTCTTTGGTGGATACGCAGTATTTT
CASSFSLVDTQYF
>TRBJ2-1|-|-|TRBV9
TGTGCCAGCAGCGATGCGACTTTAATAGAGCAGTTCTTC
CASSDATLIEQFF
>TRBJ1-6|few|TRBD1|TRBV7-6
TGTGCCAGCAGCTTAGGGGACAGGTGGTCCGGAGCACCCCTCCACTTT
CASSLGDRWSGAPLHF
>TRBJ2-7|few|TRBD1|TRBV9
TGTGCCAGCAGCCCGAGGGGGACAGTTAGCTACGAGCAGTACTTC
CASSPRGTVSYEQYF
>TRBJ1-2|-|-|TRBV4-2
TGTGCCAGCAGCCAAGATCCGGGGACGCGCTATGGCTACACCTTC
CASSQDPGTRYGYTF
>TRBJ2-1|-|-|TRBV5-1
TGCGCCAGCAGCTTGACCGGGACAACCTACAATGAGCAGTTCTTC
CASSLTGTTYNEQFF
>TRBJ2-7|few|TRBD2|TRBV4-2
TGTGCCAGCTCGAGAGGCTGGGGAGCGGGAGACTACGAGCAGTACTTC
CASSRGWGAGDYEQYF
>TRBJ1-2|-|-|TRBV7-9
TGTGTCAGCAGCTGGGGGGCGGAGATTAACTATGGCTACACCTTC
CVSSWGAEINYGYTF
>TRBJ2-7|-|-|TRBV28
TGTGCCAGCAGTATCCCCACCAATGAGCAGTACTTC
CASSIPTNEQYF
>TRBJ2-3|many|-|TRBV5-1
TGTGCCAGCCGGGATAGCGGCACAGATACGCAGTATTTT
CASRDSGTDTQYF
>TRBJ2-1|-|-|TRBV6-5
TGTGCCAGCAGTTACTCGTTAAGGAGGAGCGGAAGCTCCTACAATGAGCAGTTCTTC
CASSYSLRRSGSSYNEQFF
>TRBJ2-7|-|-|TRBV6-5
TGCGCCAGCAGTACCTCGGGAGGGGGCCCCTACGAGCAGTACTTC
CASSTSGGGPYEQYF
>TRBJ2-1|-|-|TRBV7-2
TGTGCCAGCAGCTTAGGGGCGGGCAGTAGCTCCTACAATGAGCAGTTCTTC
CASSLGAGSSSYNEQFF
>TRBJ2-1|few|-|TRBV7-2
TGTGCCAGCAGCTTATTGGGTACTAGCTCCTACAATGAGCAGTTCTTC
CASSLLGTSSYNEQFF
>TRBJ2-7|-|TRBD2|TRBV18
TGTGCCAGCTCACCGGGTGGTGGGGCGGGAGTCTACGAGCAGTACTTC
CASSPGGGAGVYEQYF
>TRBJ2-5|many|-|TRBV14
TGTGCCAGCAGCCAACTCTCCAGGGAAGAGACCCAGTACTTC
CASSQLSREETQYF
>TRBJ1-2|few|-|TRBV10-3
TGTGCCATCCACAGCAATGGGGAAGGCTACACCTTC
CAIHSNGEGYTF